Sequencing of this T cell receptor (beta chain) was carried out in a study of T cells in Graves' hyperthyroidism and ophthalmopathy. This CDR3 comprises 17 residues. Trimming cost V 4 bases and J 2 bases, with 17 bases left between them. Amplified TCR beta CDR3 regions derived from RNA transcripts. HTBI primers were used for first-round RT-PCR of the TCR CDR3. TCRdb called the multiplex PCR reads again in MiXCR, with one record for every CDR3 protein. Of 400,000 to 600,000 distinct CDR3 sequences in the sample, less than 25% were seen once. Patients with uncontrolled infections, other autoimmune diseases, pregnancy or lactation were excluded. This clonotype was seen repeatedly, ten times or more.

This chain joins TRBV12-3 or TRBV12-4 and TRBJ2-2; no definite D call. This sequence originates from a young man with Graves' hyperthyroidism. What was sequenced was blood. DNA for the CDR3: TGTGCCAGCAGTTCCCTAATAAGTCTCCTTAACACCGGGGAGCTGTTTTTT. Its translation is CASSSLISLLNTGELFF.